These T cell receptor beta chains were read from a single sample in a study of OX40 agonist ivuxolimab in advanced cancers. Profiling relied on immunoSEQ multiplex PCR, and the TCRdb table lists in-frame clones only, not all of them. Among 30,000 to 40,000 clones, about 88% were seen once, and the ten largest hold over 40%. The material was CD4+ or CD8+ T cells sorted from blood, obtained in a trial of the OX40 agonist ivuxolimab. All receptors derive from an adult with an advanced solid tumor such as melanoma, head and neck, liver or kidney cancer. Each CDR3 is given without its conserved first and last residue. D genes are given only for firm matches. Rows may omit the clone size; those that give it use once, few, many or a size class.

clone size: medium-sized
V gene: TRBV28
D gene: .
CDR3 length: 13
CDR3 protein: ASAPGLGARETQY

clone size: .
V gene: TRBV27
D gene: TRBD1
CDR3 length: 14
CDR3 protein: ASSLSGGQGPYEQY

clone size: .
V gene: TRBV9
D gene: .
CDR3 length: 13
CDR3 protein: ASSGSGSGDEKLF

clone size: .
V gene: TRBV6-1
D gene: .
CDR3 length: 13
CDR3 protein: ASRSSLSGTDTQY

clone size: .
V gene: TRBV19
D gene: TRBD1
CDR3 length: 13
CDR3 protein: ASSMGQGYTGELF

clone size: .
V gene: TRBV20-1
D gene: .
CDR3 length: 9
CDR3 protein: SARMGGTQY

clone size: once
V gene: TRBV19
D gene: TRBD1
CDR3 length: 13
CDR3 protein: ASSYVTGASYEQY

clone size: .
V gene: TRBV18
D gene: .
CDR3 length: 14
CDR3 protein: ASSPPRLTLGNEQF

clone size: .
V gene: TRBV11-2
D gene: TRBD2
CDR3 length: 14
CDR3 protein: ASSTRAGSSYNEQF

clone size: once
V gene: TRBV11-2
D gene: .
CDR3 length: 14
CDR3 protein: ASSLRSEGTTDTQY

clone size: .
V gene: TRBV30
D gene: TRBD2
CDR3 length: 12
CDR3 protein: AWFEAGAGETQY

clone size: once
V gene: TRBV18
D gene: .
CDR3 length: 12
CDR3 protein: ASSPGVSYNEQF

clone size: .
V gene: TRBV4-3
D gene: TRBD2
CDR3 length: 13
CDR3 protein: ASSQKTGGSSEQY

clone size: .
V gene: TRBV25-1
D gene: .
CDR3 length: 9
CDR3 protein: ATDESGELF

clone size: .
V gene: TRBV29-1
D gene: .
CDR3 length: 8
CDR3 protein: SGFKDGYT

clone size: .
V gene: TRBV4-3
D gene: .
CDR3 length: 14
CDR3 protein: ASSQDGISLWSPLH

clone size: .
V gene: TRBV2
D gene: .
CDR3 length: 12
CDR3 protein: ASIDGQSGSPQH

clone size: few
V gene: TRBV7-2
D gene: TRBD2
CDR3 length: 15
CDR3 protein: ASSLDIWRGGEDTQY

clone size: .
V gene: TRBV7-7
D gene: .
CDR3 length: 11
CDR3 protein: ASSPEGVKEAF

clone size: .
V gene: TRBV19
D gene: .
CDR3 length: 15
CDR3 protein: ASNPRAGLIFGNTIY

clone size: .
V gene: TRBV28
D gene: TRBD1
CDR3 length: 16
CDR3 protein: ASSFPGQGTQTYNEQF

clone size: .
V gene: TRBV5-6
D gene: .
CDR3 length: 13
CDR3 protein: ASSLVPATNEKLF

clone size: once
V gene: TRBV9
D gene: TRBD2
CDR3 length: 13
CDR3 protein: ASSVEEGGQETQY

clone size: .
V gene: TRBV27
D gene: .
CDR3 length: 11
CDR3 protein: ASSPLDPSEQF

clone size: .
V gene: TRBV11-2
D gene: TRBD1
CDR3 length: 18
CDR3 protein: ASSLDLYLGKGQSYNEQF

clone size: .
V gene: TRBV7-8
D gene: .
CDR3 length: 17
CDR3 protein: ASSLYWGGSDRDSYEQY

clone size: .
V gene: TRBV11-1
D gene: .
CDR3 length: 10
CDR3 protein: ASSSQTETQY

clone size: .
V gene: TRBV7-9
D gene: .
CDR3 length: 16
CDR3 protein: ASSSSHGGAIFGNTIY

clone size: .
V gene: TRBV5-1
D gene: .
CDR3 length: 12
CDR3 protein: ASSLVPGANEQF

clone size: .
V gene: TRBV4-3
D gene: .
CDR3 length: 11
CDR3 protein: ASSQEFPDEQF

clone size: .
V gene: TRBV28
D gene: .
CDR3 length: 11
CDR3 protein: ASEGGYTGELF

clone size: .
V gene: TRBV10-1
D gene: .
CDR3 length: 15
CDR3 protein: ASSESIGAEESYEQY

clone size: .
V gene: TRBV7-2
D gene: TRBD2
CDR3 length: 14
CDR3 protein: ASSLPGQLADNEQF

clone size: .
V gene: TRBV21-1
D gene: .
CDR3 length: 8
CDR3 protein: ASLPYEQY

clone size: .
V gene: TRBV9
D gene: TRBD1
CDR3 length: 10
CDR3 protein: ASSATGGEQF

clone size: .
V gene: TRBV4-1
D gene: .
CDR3 length: 10
CDR3 protein: ASSHPGSEAF

clone size: once
V gene: TRBV6-5
D gene: TRBD1
CDR3 length: 14
CDR3 protein: ASSYRGTGNSDTQY